Below, 29 T cell receptor beta chains from the same sample are listed, as sequenced in a study of identical twins listed by TCRdb under 2016. Receptors were amplified or captured by 5' RACE. This sample was sequenced with an Illumina HiSeq 2000. The raw public data were reprocessed by TCRdb itself: fastp quality trimming at Q25, MiXCR clonotype calling, in-frame beta chains only. All rows with the same CDR3 protein become a single entry with the most common DNA and genes. In this sample the table shows about 150,000 distinct CDR3 sequences, around 3.4% of which occur a single time. The ten largest clones represent 7% to 10% of the sample. What was sequenced was memory T cells sorted from blood. Interpreted using the paper, the cell subset or site label stands for: CD45RO+ enriched T cells. These receptors came from a man aged 18 to 30 in good health.

This clonotype was seen a few times. The chain joins TRBV27 to TRBJ1-4; TRBD1 might be the D (6 bases). V dropped 6 bases and J dropped 8 bases, with 13 bases sitting between them. Germline CDR1 and CDR2: MNHEY and SMNVEV (reference sequence). The CDR3 spans 13 residues. The CDR3 loop is CASSPGGAEKLFF. The CDR3 DNA sequence: TGTGCCAGCAGCCCCGGGGGGGCAGAAAAACTGTTTTTT. The entire variable domain, with the rest obtained from reference TRBV27 and TRBJ1-4, is as follows: EAQVTQNPRYLITVTGKKLTVTCSQNMNHEYMSWYRQDPGLGLRQIYYSMNVEVTDKGDVPEGYKVSRKEKRNFPLILESPSPNQTSLYFCASSPGGAEKLFFGSGTQLSVL.

This clonotype was observed at least ten times. This chain links TRBV28 with TRBJ2-3, with D possibly TRBD2 on 5 matching bases. Trimming took off 11 bases at V and 2 bases at J, with 14 bases between the two ends. The CDR3 consists of 13 residues. Germline V gene data show CDR1 as MDHEN and CDR2 as SYDVKM. CDR3 sequence reads: CASTDFSTDTQYF. The CDR3 nucleotides read TGTGCCTCCACGGACTTTTCCACAGATACGCAGTATTTT.

This clonotype was seen repeatedly, ten times or more. Here the CDR3 reads CASSPSRGRFGNTIYF. The CDR3 DNA follows: TGTGCCAGCAGCCCTAGCCGGGGGCGATTTGGAAACACCATATATTTT. The V gene is TRBV16, the J gene TRBJ1-3; D may be TRBD1 (6 bases). Trimming pared 4 bases from V and 3 bases from J, leaving 16 bases between. Germline V lookup: CDR1 KGHSY, CDR2 FQNENV. The CDR3 sequence is 16 residues long.

In this sample, this clonotype turned up many times. The V gene is TRBV20-1, the J gene TRBJ1-2; no definite D call. The V end lost 3 bases, the J end lost 6 bases, and 8 bases lay between the germline ends. CDR1 and CDR2 (germline): DFQATT, SNEGSKA (reference sequence). The CDR3 consists of 11 residues. CDR3 sequence reads: CSASPPDGYTF. CDR3 nucleotide sequence: TGCAGTGCTAGCCCCCCTGATGGCTACACCTTC.

The count of this clonotype is one. This rearrangement joins TRBV5-4 to TRBJ1-6, with TRBD1 matching 9 bases. CDR3 length equals 15 residues. V gave up 3 bases and J gave up 10 bases; unmatched junction bases: 8. In germline, CDR1 is SGHNT, CDR2 YYREEE (reference sequence). The CDR3 region is CASSSPGQGLSPLHF. In DNA form, the CDR3 reads TGTGCCAGCAGCTCCCCGGGACAGGGACTCTCACCCCTCCACTTT.

This clonotype has ten or more counts. The CDR3 DNA sequence: TGTGCCAGCAGCCAAGTGGTTGCATACGAGCAGTTCTTC. It is translated as CASSQVVAYEQFF. J is TRBJ2-1 and V is TRBV14, with D uncertain. The germline gives CDR1 SGHDN, CDR2 FVKESK. The CDR3 has 13 amino acids. V was shortened by 1 base and J by 10 bases, with 11 bases between the two germline ends. Full variable domain (rest looked up from reference TRBV14 and TRBJ2-1): EAGVTQFPSHSVIEKGQTVTLRCDPISGHDNLYWYRRVMGKEIKFLLHFVKESKQDESGMPNNRFLAERTGGTYSTLKVQPAELEDSGVYFCASSQVVAYEQFFGPGTRLTVL.

This chain's CDR3 is CASSDRPTDTQYF. The CDR3 region has the DNA TGTGCCAGTAGTGACAGGCCCACAGATACGCAGTATTTT. V and J are TRBV19 and TRBJ2-3; possibly TRBD1 for D (6 bases). The CDR3 is 13 residues long. Trimming cost V 5 bases and J 2 bases, with 8 bases left between them. Germline CDR1 and CDR2: LNHDA and SQIVND (reference sequence).

This clonotype was seen many times. The V call is TRBV7-3, the J call TRBJ2-3, with 7 bases fitting TRBD1. This CDR3 has 13 residues. The germline V gene encodes CDR1 SGHTA and CDR2 FQGTGA. Unmatched junction bases numbered 4, after V lost 2 bases and J lost 8 bases. The CDR3 sequence is CASSLQGVGTQYF. CDR3 sequence (DNA): TGTGCCAGCAGCTTACAGGGGGTGGGTACGCAGTATTTT.

This clonotype was observed at least ten times. This chain joins TRBV4-2 and TRBJ2-3, with 10 nucleotides matching TRBD2. The CDR3 is 17 residues long. From germline, CDR1 is LGHNA and CDR2 YNFKEQ. The J segment lost 7 bases and the V segment lost 3 bases, leaving 13 bases of the junction unmatched. Written as DNA, the CDR3 is TGTGCCAGCAGCCAGGAGGGTTTAGCGGGAGGTGTCTATACGCAGTATTTT. The encoded protein is CASSQEGLAGGVYTQYF.

This clonotype was recorded at least ten times. The J gene is TRBJ2-1, the V gene TRBV20-1; the D gene is possibly TRBD2 (5 bases). CDR1 and CDR2 from the germline V gene are DFQATT and SNEGSKA (reference sequence). V dropped 3 bases and J dropped 2 bases, with 11 bases sitting between them. The CDR3 has 14 residues. As DNA, the CDR3 is TGCAGTGCTAGTGACCGGACTGCCTACAATGAGCAGTTCTTC. Its translation: CSASDRTAYNEQFF.

This clonotype was seen repeatedly, ten times or more. One end of the junction does not line up with germline, which may come from a read error. The chain is built from TRBV7-2 and TRBJ2-5; D call uncertain. From germline, CDR1 is SGHTA and CDR2 FQGNSA. This CDR3 has 11 amino acids. The CDR3 sequence is CASSLVETQYF. DNA for the CDR3: TGTGCCAGCAGTTTAGTGGAGACCCAGTACTTC.

This clonotype was observed at least ten times. V usage is TRBV29-1 and J usage is TRBJ2-7, with D hard to call. The CDR3 is 12 amino acids. The ends were cut back, 4 bases at V and 2 bases at J, with 9 bases in the middle. Germline CDR1 and CDR2: SQVTM and ANQGSEA. CDR3 residues: CSVGPLPYEQYV. Written as DNA, the CDR3 is TGCAGCGTTGGCCCACTTCCCTACGAGCAGTACGTC.

In its sample, this clonotype was seen many times. The chain links TRBV4-3 to TRBJ2-7, with D possibly matching TRBD2 (6 bases). Trimming pared 4 bases from V and 2 bases from J, leaving 12 bases between. Germline values: CDR1 LGHNA, CDR2 YSLEER. This CDR3 is built from 14 residues. CDR3 DNA sequence: TGCGCCAGCAGCCCCGGCGGGAATACCTACGAGCAGTACTTC. It translates to CASSPGGNTYEQYF.

This clonotype has a count of ten or more. The chain couples TRBV4-1 to TRBJ1-5; a weak D match, TRBD1 (6 bases). CDR1 MGHRA and CDR2 YSYEKL come from the germline V gene. The CDR3 sequence is 17 residues long. V lost 1 base and J lost 7, with 20 bases in between. The CDR3 is CASSQGRVVQGGQPQHF. In nucleotides, the CDR3 is TGCGCCAGCAGCCAAGGTCGCGTGGTACAGGGAGGGCAGCCCCAGCATTTT.

This clonotype was found many times. V gene TRBV29-1 combines with J gene TRBJ1-2; D not certain. Trimming removed 5 bases from V and 0 bases from J, with 4 bases in between. The CDR3 consists of 11 residues. Germline values: CDR1 SQVTM, CDR2 ANQGSEA. CDR3 nucleotide sequence: TGCAGCGTTAACGCTAACTATGGCTACACCTTC. It codes for CSVNANYGYTF. The entire variable domain, with the rest obtained from reference TRBV29-1 and TRBJ1-2, is as follows: SAVISQKPSRDICQRGTSLTIQCQVDSQVTMMFWYRQQPGQSLTLIATANQGSEATYESGFVIDKFPISRPNLTFSTLTVSNMSPEDSSIYLCSVNANYGYTFGSGTRLTVV.

This clonotype was seen many times. The chain combines TRBV11-2 with TRBJ2-7; 10 positions match TRBD2. Germline loops: CDR1 SGHAT, CDR2 FQNNGV. Trimming cost V 5 bases and J 0 bases; bases outside gene matches: 19. The CDR3 sequence is 20 residues long. The CDR3 DNA reads as TGTGCCAGCAGCCCCGCCCAGGGGGCGAGTTCTAGCGGGAGCTCCTACGAGCAGTACTTC. This translates into CASSPAQGASSSGSSYEQYF.

This clonotype was picked up many times. The chain recombines TRBV28 with TRBJ2-3, with D perhaps matching TRBD1 (6 bases). V lost 6 bases and J 6 bases, leaving 16 bases between the germline ends. Looked up from germline, CDR1 is MDHEN and CDR2 is SYDVKM. The CDR3 has 14 amino acids. The CDR3: CASSRQGRRDTQYF. The CDR3 DNA is TGTGCCAGCAGCCGCCAGGGGCGCAGGGATACGCAGTATTTT.

This clonotype was found many times. Compared with germline, one end of the junction differs, possibly owing to a read error. In DNA, the CDR3 is TGCAGTGCAAGAGGGACTAGCGGCAACTCCTACAATGAGCAGTTCTTC. As protein: CSARGTSGNSYNEQFF. The chain carries TRBV20-1 and TRBJ2-1, with 11 bases fitting TRBD2. Germline V CDR1 and CDR2: DFQATT, SNEGSKA (reference sequence). CDR3 length equals 16 residues.

This clonotype came up many times. The J gene is TRBJ2-1, the V gene TRBV3-1, with D possibly matching TRBD2 (6 bases). The CDR3 extends over 15 amino acids. Germline V gives CDR1 LGHDT, CDR2 YNNKEL (reference sequence). V lost 2 bases, J lost 5 bases, and 13 bases lay in between. The chain's CDR3 is CASSQLLATHNEQFF. CDR3 sequence (DNA): TGTGCCAGCAGCCAATTGCTAGCGACTCACAATGAGCAGTTCTTC.

There are many counts of this clonotype. This sequence joins TRBV2 and TRBJ2-3, with D possibly called TRBD1 or TRBD2 (7 bases each). The V end lost 7 bases, the J end lost 1 base, and 15 bases lay between the germline ends. The germline gives CDR1 SNHLY, CDR2 FYNNEI. The CDR3 loop spans 15 amino acids. Written as DNA, the CDR3 is TGTGCCAGCACCGGGAGGACAGGCCGCACAGATACGCAGTATTTT. Translation gives CASTGRTGRTDTQYF.

CDR3 DNA: TGTGCCAGCAGCTTATATTTGTTCCAATCTAACTATGGCTACACCTTC. Residues: CASSLYLFQSNYGYTF. The gene calls are TRBV7-9 and TRBJ1-2; D gene uncertain. The germline CDR1 and CDR2 sequences are SEHNR and FQNEAQ (reference sequence). The CDR3 runs 16 residues. V was pared by 2 bases and J by 0 bases, with 13 bases between.

This clonotype appeared many times. V usage is TRBV5-6 and J usage is TRBJ1-6, with 9 bases that match TRBD1. Trimming removed 4 bases from V and 1 base from J; junction bases left unmatched: 12. The CDR3 consists of 19 residues. Germline lookup yields CDR1 SGHDT and CDR2 YYEEEE. CDR3 coding DNA: TGTGCCAGCAGCCCTTCTACAGGGGGCCGTATGTCCTATAATTCACCCCTCCACTTT. Its protein product is CASSPSTGGRMSYNSPLHF.

The sample holds a few counts of this clonotype. The chain is built from TRBV6-2 or TRBV6-3 and TRBJ2-1; D not resolved. Trimming left V 7 bases short and J 5 bases short, with 15 bases between. CDR1 MNHEY and CDR2 SVGEGT come from the germline V gene. The length of the CDR3 is 14 residues. The CDR3 nucleotides read TGTGCCAGCAATAGAGCGACGGTTGACAATGAGCAGTTCTTC. Encoded protein: CASNRATVDNEQFF.

In its sample, this clonotype was seen many times. This chain links TRBV7-9 with TRBJ1-2; D gene unclear. CDR1 SEHNR and CDR2 FQNEAQ come from the germline V gene (reference sequence). The length of the CDR3 is 13 residues. V lost 5 bases, J lost 5 bases, and 12 bases lay in between. The CDR3 protein is CASSPLTGYGYTF. CDR3 nucleotide sequence: TGTGCCAGCAGCCCACTGACGGGGTATGGCTACACCTTC.

This clonotype has at least ten counts. The gene calls are TRBV24-1 and TRBJ2-1, with D hard to call. Germline-derived CDR1 and CDR2 are KGHDR and SFDVKD. This CDR3 has 11 amino acids. V lost 4 bases and J 9 bases, leaving 6 bases between the germline ends. In DNA, the CDR3 is TGTGCCACCAGTGAGGAGTTTGAGCAGTTCTTC. This sequence encodes CATSEEFEQFF.

The J gene is TRBJ2-1, the V gene TRBV11-2; 10 nucleotides match TRBD1. The CDR3 has 15 residues. Losses at the gene ends were 6 bases for V and 9 bases for J; bases not matched to a gene: 11. The germline V gene has CDR1 SGHAT and CDR2 FQNNGV. CDR3 sequence reads: CASRPPGTGDGEQFF. The CDR3 nucleotides read TGTGCCAGCAGGCCCCCTGGGACAGGGGACGGTGAGCAGTTCTTC. Supplemented by reference TRBV11-2 and TRBJ2-1, the full variable domain reads EAGVAQSPRYKIIEKRQSVAFWCNPISGHATLYWYQQILGQGPKLLIQFQNNGVVDDSQLPKDRFSAERLKGVDSTLKIQPAKLEDSAVYLCASRPPGTGDGEQFFGPGTRLTVL.

This clonotype has only a few counts. The chain joins TRBV20-1 to TRBJ2-5, with 11 positions matching TRBD2. Per the germline V gene, CDR1 is DFQATT and CDR2 is SNEGSKA (reference sequence). The CDR3 runs 15 residues. J gave up 4 bases and V 1 base, and 5 bases lay outside the gene matches. CDR3 nucleotide sequence: TGCAGTGCTAGAGTAACTAGCGGGAGTTCAGAGACCCAGTACTTC. Protein product: CSARVTSGSSETQYF.

This clonotype was seen at least ten times. The chain combines TRBV24-1 with TRBJ2-5; a weak D match, TRBD1 (5 bases). The CDR3 runs to 15 residues. The germline CDR1 and CDR2 sequences are KGHDR and SFDVKD. V lost 3 bases, J lost 1 base, and 11 bases lay in between. The chain's CDR3 is CATSDPGSPQETQYF. In nucleotides, the CDR3 is TGTGCCACCAGTGATCCAGGGTCCCCCCAAGAGACCCAGTACTTC.

A note on this clonotype: A much larger clonotype is one base distant, so this may be a read error. CDR3 sequence: CSAGGVRLSENIQYF. The CDR3 nucleotides read TGCAGTGCCGGTGGAGTTCGCCTATCCGAAAACATTCAGTACTTC. This chain links TRBV20-1 with TRBJ2-4; D is undetermined. V was shortened by 6 bases and J by 5 bases, with 20 bases between the two germline ends. Germline loops: CDR1 DFQATT, CDR2 SNEGSKA (reference sequence). There are 15 residues in the CDR3.